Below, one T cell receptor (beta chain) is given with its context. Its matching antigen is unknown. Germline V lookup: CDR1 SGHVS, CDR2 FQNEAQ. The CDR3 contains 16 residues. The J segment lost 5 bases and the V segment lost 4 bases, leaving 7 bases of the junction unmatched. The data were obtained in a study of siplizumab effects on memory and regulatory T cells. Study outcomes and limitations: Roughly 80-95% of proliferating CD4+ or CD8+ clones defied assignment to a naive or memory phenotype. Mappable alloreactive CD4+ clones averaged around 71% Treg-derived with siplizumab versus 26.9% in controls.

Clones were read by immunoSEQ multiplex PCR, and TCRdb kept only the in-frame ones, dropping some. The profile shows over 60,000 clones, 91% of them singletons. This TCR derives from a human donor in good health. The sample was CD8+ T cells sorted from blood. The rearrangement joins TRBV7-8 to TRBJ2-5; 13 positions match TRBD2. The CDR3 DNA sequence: TGTGCCAGCAGCTCACTAGCGGGGGGGAACCGGGAGACCCAGTACTTC. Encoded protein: CASSSLAGGNRETQYF.